The 26 T cell receptor beta chains given below trace back to one sample, sequenced in a study of T cell responses to AZD1222 COVID-19 vaccine (dated by TCRdb to the early 2020s). Receptor libraries were prepared by the immunoSEQ multiplex PCR assay. The source is immuneACCESS, and TCRdb retained only in-frame sequences with V and J called. Part of the clones is not carried over; for the studies checked, unresolved V genes explain less than half of this, and the remainder is unexplained. The sample table lists about 140,000 clones, over 90% of them with a count of one. Around 3.5% of the sample is held by the ten biggest clonotypes. This sample's time point label indicates: about 28 days (+/-7) after the second vaccine dose. Specimen: peripheral blood, collected 28 days after the second AZD1222 dose. These receptors all come from an adult who received the AZD1222 COVID-19 vaccine.

As to this clone: Other DNA sequences in the same sample also yield this CDR3. This chain uses TRBV7-2 with TRBJ2-7, with 11 bases that match TRBD2. The CDR3 runs 14 residues. Losses at the gene ends were 3 bases for V and 4 bases for J; bases not matched to a gene: 2. The germline V gene has CDR1 SGHTA and CDR2 FQGNSA. The CDR3 nucleotides read TGTGCCAGCAGCTTGACTAGCGGGACATACGAGCAGTACTTC. Its translation: CASSLTSGTYEQYF.

This sequence joins TRBV19 and TRBJ2-7; a weak D match, TRBD2 (6 bases). The length of the CDR3 is 15 residues. V dropped 5 bases and J dropped 0 bases, with 14 bases sitting between them. Germline V CDR1 and CDR2: LNHDA, SQIVND (reference sequence). The CDR3 nucleotides are TGTGCCAGTAGTTTGGCTAGCGCTAGCTCCTACGAGCAGTACTTC. Its translation is CASSLASASSYEQYF.

The rearrangement joins TRBV10-3 to TRBJ1-6, with D perhaps TRBD1 (6 bases). The length of the CDR3 is 13 residues. Germline V gene data show CDR1 as ENHRY and CDR2 as SYGVKD. V lost 11 bases, J lost 5 bases, and 13 bases lay in between. In nucleotides, the CDR3 is TGTGCCGCCAAGGACAGCAATAATTCACCCCTCCACTTT. This translates into CAAKDSNNSPLHF.

The chain couples TRBV10-3 to TRBJ1-6, with D uncertain. This CDR3 comprises 15 residues. Germline V gives CDR1 ENHRY, CDR2 SYGVKD. Trimming shortened V by 6 bases and J by 8 bases, and 17 bases separated the two germline ends. CDR3: CAISLAGDPDSPLHF. The CDR3 coding sequence is TGTGCCATCAGCTTGGCAGGTGATCCTGATTCACCCCTCCACTTT.

This chain connects TRBV6-2 or TRBV6-3 to TRBJ2-7, with TRBD2 matching over 10 bases. J was trimmed by 0 bases and V by 5 bases; bases with no gene match: 4. The CDR3 runs to 15 residues. CDR1 and CDR2 from the germline V gene are MNHEY and SVGEGT. In nucleotides, the CDR3 is TGTGCCAGCAGTGGACTAGCGGTAAGCTCCTACGAGCAGTACTTC. Translation: CASSGLAVSSYEQYF.

The sample holds one count of this clone. The genes are TRBV7-2 and TRBJ2-3, with TRBD2 matching 9 bases. The CDR3 is 15 amino acids. Germline CDR1 reads SGHTA; CDR2 reads FQGNSA. V was pared by 2 bases and J by 2 bases, with 2 bases of the junction left unmatched. This CDR3 reads CASSLTSGYTDTQYF. DNA of the CDR3: TGTGCCAGCAGCTTAACTAGCGGGTACACAGATACGCAGTATTTT.

The V call is TRBV29-1, the J call TRBJ1-2, with D uncertain. Germline CDR1 is SQVTM and CDR2 is ANQGSEA. The CDR3 extends over 12 amino acids. V lost 8 bases and J 6 bases, leaving 16 bases between the germline ends. The CDR3 DNA reads TGCAGCACGGGTGGAGGGCTGGATGGCTACACCTTC. It translates to CSTGGGLDGYTF.

This chain links TRBV3-1 (or the pseudogene TRBV3-2) with TRBJ1-4, with 11 nucleotides matching TRBD1. The germline gives CDR1 LGHDT, CDR2 YNNKEL (reference sequence). The CDR3 is 17 amino acids. V was clipped by 4 bases and J by 3 bases; unmatched bases: 7. This chain's CDR3 is CASSPLGGQGANEKLFF. The CDR3 DNA follows: TGTGCCAGCAGCCCCTTGGGGGGACAGGGGGCTAATGAAAAACTGTTTTTT.

The chain uses TRBV2 and TRBJ1-4; 7 nucleotides agree with TRBD1. CDR1 and CDR2 from the germline V gene are SNHLY and FYNNEI. The J segment lost 2 bases and the V segment lost 4 bases, leaving 7 bases of the junction unmatched. The CDR3 consists of 16 residues. The CDR3 here is CASSGAEGATNEKLFF. The CDR3 DNA is TGTGCCAGCAGTGGAGCGGAGGGGGCGACTAATGAAAAACTGTTTTTT.

For this clone: The junction shows a germline mismatch at one end, possibly a read error. The CDR3, as DNA: TGTGCCAGTAGGGCTCCGGGCGAGGGTTCGAGGTCCTTC. This gives the protein CASRAPGEGSRSF. V usage is TRBV12-3 or TRBV12-4 and J usage is TRBJ1-2; D uncertain. There are 13 residues in the CDR3.

The chain recombines TRBV19 with TRBJ1-1; D is possibly TRBD1 (5 bases). V dropped 10 bases and J dropped 4 bases, with 25 bases sitting between them. Germline V gene lookup returns CDR1 LNHDA and CDR2 SQIVND (reference sequence). This CDR3 comprises 16 residues. CDR3 loop: CATGGTIGPRGTEAFF. The CDR3 nucleotides read TGTGCCACTGGGGGAACGATAGGACCAAGGGGCACTGAAGCTTTCTTT.

The V gene is TRBV4-1, the J gene TRBJ2-7; 8 bases are shared with TRBD2. V lost 1 base to trimming and J lost 7 bases; unmatched junction nucleotides: 15. Per germline, CDR1 MGHRA and CDR2 YSYEKL. This CDR3 is 17 amino acids long. CDR3 coding DNA: TGCGCCAGCAGCCAAGTCTGGGGCGGGGGGACCCTTACGGAGCAGTACTTC. Translating it yields CASSQVWGGGTLTEQYF.

The CDR3 here is CASSQDRSGGIYEQYF. The CDR3 region has the DNA TGTGCCAGCAGCCAAGATAGGTCAGGGGGAATCTACGAGCAGTACTTC. J is TRBJ2-7 and V is TRBV3-1 (or the pseudogene TRBV3-2), with 7 bases lining up with TRBD1. Germline CDR1 reads LGHDT; CDR2 reads YNNKEL (reference sequence). The CDR3 is 16 residues long. Trimming cost V 0 bases and J 3 bases; bases outside gene matches: 8.

V and J are TRBV28 and TRBJ1-2; D is unclear. The germline gives CDR1 MDHEN, CDR2 SYDVKM. Trimming removed 7 bases at V and 5 bases at J, with 20 bases between. This CDR3 comprises 15 residues. In DNA, the CDR3 is TGTGCCAGCACCCTTGGGAGTCACCACACTTATGGCTACACCTTC. This encodes CASTLGSHHTYGYTF.

The rearrangement uses TRBV7-9 and TRBJ2-1; D tentatively reads TRBD1 or TRBD2 (5 bases each). V shed 4 bases and J shed 5 bases, with 15 bases lying between them. The CDR3 sequence is 15 residues long. CDR1 is SEHNR, CDR2 FQNEAQ, per germline (reference sequence). CDR3 sequence reads: CASSSRGDSNNEQFF. CDR3 DNA: TGTGCCAGCAGCTCCCGGGGAGACAGTAACAATGAGCAGTTCTTC. Supplemented by reference TRBV7-9 and TRBJ2-1, the full variable domain reads DTGVSQNPRHKITKRGQNVTFRCDPISEHNRLYWYRQTLGQGPEFLTYFQNEAQLEKSRLLSDRFSAERPKGSFSTLEIQRTEQGDSAMYLCASSSRGDSNNEQFFGPGTRLTVL.

A single count supports this clone. J is TRBJ1-5 and V is TRBV6-2 or TRBV6-3, with 7 bases aligning to TRBD1. Germline V lookup: CDR1 MNHEY, CDR2 SVGEGT. This CDR3 has 18 residues. The V gene end was trimmed by 4 bases and the J gene end by 9 bases; junction bases not matched to a gene: 21. CDR3: CASSLHPSRQGPKGPQHF. CDR3 DNA: TGTGCCAGCAGTTTGCACCCCAGCCGACAGGGACCGAAAGGGCCCCAGCATTTT.

The chain is built from TRBV7-9 and TRBJ1-2; D gene uncertain. V was trimmed by 4 bases and J by 6 bases, leaving 6 bases between them. CDR1 and CDR2 (germline): SEHNR, FQNEAQ (reference sequence). The CDR3 length is 11 residues. The DNA of the CDR3 is TGTGCCAGCAGCTCCTGGCATGGCTACACCTTC. Encoded protein: CASSSWHGYTF. Full variable domain (rest looked up from reference TRBV7-9 and TRBJ1-2): DTGVSQNPRHKITKRGQNVTFRCDPISEHNRLYWYRQTLGQGPEFLTYFQNEAQLEKSRLLSDRFSAERPKGSFSTLEIQRTEQGDSAMYLCASSSWHGYTFGSGTRLTVV.

The gene calls are TRBV5-5 and TRBJ2-2; 7 bases line up with TRBD2. CDR3 length: 16 residues. V dropped 1 base and J dropped 4; count of bases not matched to a gene: 7. CDR1 SGHKS and CDR2 YYEKEE come from the germline V gene (reference sequence). The chain's CDR3 is CASSLPGLGSTGELFF. The CDR3, as DNA: TGTGCCAGCAGCTTGCCCGGACTAGGAAGCACCGGGGAGCTGTTTTTT.

This chain connects TRBV6-2 or TRBV6-3 to TRBJ2-3, with no clear D. This CDR3 comprises 11 residues. Per germline, CDR1 MNHEY and CDR2 SVGEGT. V lost 5 bases, J lost 8 bases, and 8 bases lay in between. CDR3 protein: CASSNPPTQYF. CDR3 bases: TGTGCCAGCAGTAATCCCCCTACGCAGTATTTT.

V gene TRBV21-1 combines with J gene TRBJ2-2. TRBV21-1 is labeled a pseudogene. The CDR3 has 14 amino acids. The CDR3 loop reads CASSKVLGTGELFF. DNA for the CDR3: TGTGCCAGCAGCAAAGTCTTGGGTACCGGGGAGCTGTTTTTT.

The sample holds one count of this clone. The chain employs TRBV24-1 and TRBJ2-1; 10 positions match TRBD2. CDR1 and CDR2 (germline): KGHDR, SFDVKD. This CDR3 spans 16 amino acids. V lost 3 bases and J lost 10; bases outside the gene matches: 11. The CDR3 DNA reads TGTGCCACCAGTGATAACCTCAGCGGGAGGGCCGGAGAGCAGTTCTTC. It translates to CATSDNLSGRAGEQFF.

V gene TRBV5-4 combines with J gene TRBJ1-2, with D possibly matching TRBD1 (6 bases). The CDR3 has 14 residues. V lost 0 bases to trimming and J lost 3 bases, with 9 bases between them. The germline V gene has CDR1 SGHNT and CDR2 YYREEE (reference sequence). The DNA for the CDR3 is TGTGCCAGCAGCTTGGGGACAGACCACTATGGCTACACCTTC. Translating gives CASSLGTDHYGYTF.

In this sample, this clone turned up once. V and J are TRBV3-1 (or the pseudogene TRBV3-2) and TRBJ1-3; 8 bases are a match to TRBD1. The CDR3 spans 20 residues. Germline V lookup: CDR1 LGHDT, CDR2 YNNKEL (reference sequence). V dropped 0 bases and J dropped 0; count of bases not matched to a gene: 13. The CDR3 loop is CASSQDLWGTGSSSGNTIYF. The CDR3 nucleotides read TGTGCCAGCAGCCAAGATCTCTGGGGGACAGGCTCCAGCTCTGGAAACACCATATATTTT.

V usage is TRBV5-4 and J usage is TRBJ2-1, with 7 bases identical to TRBD2. J gave up 7 bases and V 0 bases, and 10 bases lay outside the gene matches. The length of the CDR3 is 16 residues. Germline values: CDR1 SGHNT, CDR2 YYREEE (reference sequence). The CDR3 DNA follows: TGTGCCAGCAGCTTGGGAGGTGGGAGGGCCGTAAATGAGCAGTTCTTC. Residues: CASSLGGGRAVNEQFF.

The gene calls are TRBV6-5 and TRBJ2-1; D ambiguous. This CDR3 is 11 amino acids long. V was cut by 5 bases and J by 8 bases, with 7 bases left in between. Germline CDR1 is MNHEY and CDR2 is SVGAGI. The CDR3 nucleotides read TGTGCCAGCAGTCTGGGCGATGAGCAGTTCTTC. Residues: CASSLGDEQFF.

This sequence joins TRBV24-1 and TRBJ2-3, with TRBD2 matching 7 bases. Germline values: CDR1 KGHDR, CDR2 SFDVKD. The length of the CDR3 is 14 residues. V was clipped by 1 base and J by 4 bases; unmatched bases: 1. The CDR3 coding sequence is TGTGCCACCAGTGATTTCCGGGAGGCAGATACGCAGTATTTT. Protein sequence: CATSDFREADTQYF.